This entry lists 10 T cell receptor beta chains sequenced from one sample in a study of cytomegalovirus exposure and HLA in healthy donors. PCR primers comprised 60 Vbeta and 13 Jbeta primers. TCRdb keeps only in-frame clones here, not all; method: immunoSEQ multiplex PCR. The sample totals fewer than 150,000 clones. The source material was PBMCs. The receptor set was obtained from a man in his forties or fifties in good health and CMV-seronegative.

The V call is TRBV11-3, the J call TRBJ2-5; the D gene is possibly TRBD2 (6 bases). The J call may be incorrect, as the DNA end agrees better with TRBJ2-7. CDR1 is SGHNT, CDR2 YENEEA, per germline. CDR3 length equals 16 residues. The CDR3 loop reads CASSLLLSGGTYEQYF. In DNA form, the CDR3 reads TGTGCCAGCAGCTTATTGCTAAGTGGAGGGACCTACGAGCAGTACTTC.

This chain uses TRBV7-9 with TRBJ2-7; 8 bases agree with TRBD1. The length of the CDR3 is 14 residues. Germline lookup yields CDR1 SEHNR and CDR2 FQNEAQ (reference sequence). Trimming removed 8 bases from V and 4 bases from J; junction bases left unmatched: 10. CDR3 nucleotide sequence: TGTGCCAGCGGCCCTCGACAGGGGTTTTACGAGCAGTACTTC. Protein product: CASGPRQGFYEQYF.

V usage is TRBV5-5 and J usage is TRBJ1-6; TRBD1 is a possible D gene (6 bases). The CDR3 is made up of 15 amino acids. Trimming cost V 5 bases and J 8 bases, with 17 bases left between them. The germline V gene has CDR1 SGHKS and CDR2 YYEKEE (reference sequence). The CDR3 here is CASRSPGQLYSPLHF. The DNA for the CDR3 is TGTGCCAGCAGATCGCCCGGACAGCTCTATTCACCCCTCCACTTT.

V and J are TRBV18 and TRBJ1-1, with TRBD1 as a possible D gene (5 bases). The germline V and J ends were trimmed by 6 bases and 2 bases, with 19 bases remaining between them. Germline CDR1 is KGHSH and CDR2 is LQKENI. The CDR3 length is 16 residues. The CDR3 bases are TGTGCCAGCTCTCCCGGAGACAGCAGGGTCAACACTGAAGCTTTCTTT. It specifies CASSPGDSRVNTEAFF. The complete variable domain, with remaining parts taken from reference TRBV18 and TRBJ1-1, reads NAGVMQNPRHLVRRRGQEARLRCSPMKGHSHVYWYRQLPEEGLKFMVYLQKENIIDESGMPKERFSAEFPKEGPSILRIQQVVRGDSAAYFCASSPGDSRVNTEAFFGQGTRLTVV.

J is TRBJ2-5 and V is TRBV2; 13 positions match TRBD2. Germline assignment: CDR1 SNHLY and CDR2 FYNNEI. The CDR3 length is 17 residues. Trimming cost V 4 bases and J 2 bases; bases outside gene matches: 7. CDR3 DNA: TGTGCCAGCAGTGTAACTAGCGGGGGGGGTCTTCAAGAGACCCAGTACTTC. It specifies CASSVTSGGGLQETQYF.

This rearrangement joins TRBV6-6 to TRBJ2-2, with D maybe TRBD1 (5 bases). The germline V gene has CDR1 MNHNY and CDR2 SVGAGI (reference sequence). CDR3 length: 12 residues. The germline V and J ends were trimmed by 5 bases and 8 bases, with 9 bases remaining between them. This CDR3 reads CASSPRTGELFF. CDR3 sequence (DNA): TGTGCCAGCAGTCCACGGACAGGGGAGCTGTTTTTT.

The CDR3 sequence is CASSLTGGGYTF. The CDR3 bases are TGTGCCAGCAGCCTAACAGGGGGAGGCTACACCTTC. This chain uses TRBV6-5 with TRBJ1-2; 8 bases are shared with TRBD1. Germline CDR1 MNHEY, CDR2 SVGAGI. Losses at the gene ends were 6 bases for V and 8 bases for J; bases not matched to a gene: 5. The CDR3 contains 12 residues.

V gene TRBV6-5 combines with J gene TRBJ2-5; D gene uncertain. The DNA end is more similar to TRBJ2-7, so the J call may be wrong. The CDR3 consists of 12 residues. The germline V gene encodes CDR1 MNHEY and CDR2 SVGAGI. Written as DNA, the CDR3 is TGTGCCAGCAGTTCTAAGGACTACGAGCAGTACTTC. Translated, it gives CASSSKDYEQYF.

The V and J genes are TRBV4-1 and TRBJ1-1; tentative D call: TRBD1 (6 bases). The CDR3 is 15 amino acids. Germline-derived CDR1 and CDR2 are MGHRA and YSYEKL. The V gene lost 4 bases and the J gene lost 11 bases, with 23 bases spanning the gap. The CDR3 DNA reads as TGCGCCAGCAGCCTTCTACAGGGTTCCGCTAGGTACGCTTTCTTT. It codes for CASSLLQGSARYAFF.

The chain employs TRBV9 and TRBJ2-5, with D tentatively TRBD1 (5 bases). This CDR3 spans 12 amino acids. The germline V gene encodes CDR1 SGDLS and CDR2 YYNGEE. V was pared by 3 bases and J by 8 bases, with 11 bases between. CDR3 DNA: TGTGCCAGCAGCGACAGGCCCAATACCCAGTACTTC. Protein product: CASSDRPNTQYF.